A single sample is the source of the 20 T cell receptor beta chains below, sequenced in a study of human T cells and chemical hapten exposure. Time point defined: healthy volunteer bleed at 6 weeks. The template was total RNA from unfractionated whole blood. TCRdb independently ran MiXCR on the RACE reads; one entry per CDR3 protein. The sample holds tens of thousands of distinct CDR3 sequences, 8.6% seen once. Sequencing was performed on whole blood. These receptors all come from a male donor in good health. Some clones in this sample may be carry-over from other donors' samples.

In its sample, this clonotype was seen a few times. The chain links TRBV12-3 or TRBV12-4 to TRBJ2-1; 9 bases match TRBD1. This CDR3 region has 14 residues. Unmatched junction bases numbered 4, after V lost 5 bases and J lost 5 bases. CDR3 DNA sequence: TGTGCCAGCAGTACGGGACAGGGAAACAATGAGCAGTTCTTC. Encoded protein: CASSTGQGNNEQFF.

This clonotype was found a few times. The J gene is TRBJ1-2, the V gene TRBV2; no clear D. CDR3 length: 12 residues. CDR1 and CDR2 (germline): SNHLY, FYNNEI. Deletions cut 6 bases from V and 0 bases from J, with 5 bases between. The CDR3 here is CASRKSNYGYTF. The CDR3 DNA reads TGTGCCAGCAGAAAGTCTAACTATGGCTACACCTTC.

This clonotype was detected only a few times. For the CDR3, the DNA is TGTGCCAGCAGTTCGGGACAGGGGGCTTCTCAGCCCCAGCATTTT. Translated: CASSSGQGASQPQHF. J is TRBJ1-5 and V is TRBV6-6, with 12 bases lining up with TRBD1. Germline V gives CDR1 MNHNY, CDR2 SVGAGI (reference sequence). The CDR3 has 15 amino acids. V was pared by 4 bases and J by 6 bases, with 4 bases of the junction left unmatched.

The chain combines TRBV12-3 or TRBV12-4 with TRBJ1-4; D is unclear. The length of the CDR3 is 13 residues. Trimming pared 2 bases from V and 7 bases from J, leaving 8 bases between. The CDR3 nucleotides are TGTGCCAGCAGTTTAATCGCCGGTGAAAAACTGTTTTTT. As protein: CASSLIAGEKLFF.

This clonotype was counted at least ten times. V is TRBV6-5 and J is TRBJ1-1; no firm D call. CDR1 and CDR2 (germline): MNHEY, SVGAGI. Between the trimmed V and J ends, which lost 0 bases and 4 bases, there was a span of 24 bases. This CDR3 contains 19 residues. The CDR3 spells CASSYSKFEWARSGTEAFF. The CDR3 region has the DNA TGTGCCAGCAGTTACTCGAAGTTCGAGTGGGCCCGGAGTGGCACTGAAGCTTTCTTT.

This clonotype was seen a few times. V and J are TRBV27 and TRBJ2-5, with D uncertain. CDR1 is MNHEY and CDR2 is SMNVEV in the germline V gene (reference sequence). The length of the CDR3 is 14 residues. Trimming pared 3 bases from V and 5 bases from J, leaving 13 bases between. The CDR3: CASSLAQDGETQYF. The CDR3 DNA sequence: TGTGCCAGCAGTTTGGCACAAGACGGCGAGACCCAGTACTTC.

This clonotype appeared a few times. This rearrangement joins TRBV15 to TRBJ1-5; D possibly corresponds to TRBD1 (6 bases). CDR3 length: 16 amino acids. V was shortened by 1 base and J by 2 bases, with 12 bases between the two germline ends. Germline loops: CDR1 LNHNV, CDR2 YYDKDF (reference sequence). CDR3 sequence (DNA): TGTGCCACCAGCAGAGGCCAGGGGTCGGGCAATCAGCCCCAGCATTTT. Protein: CATSRGQGSGNQPQHF.

This chain uses TRBV2 with TRBJ2-1; possible D gene TRBD2, 6 bases. Germline CDR1 SNHLY, CDR2 FYNNEI. The V end was cut by 4 bases, the J end by 4 bases, with 11 bases between. The CDR3 is made up of 14 amino acids. The CDR3 region is CASSGVRGYNEQFF. DNA of the CDR3: TGTGCCAGCAGTGGGGTGCGGGGATACAATGAGCAGTTCTTC.

This clonotype was detected only a few times. The rearrangement joins TRBV25-1 to TRBJ1-1, with D unresolved. The CDR3 consists of 13 residues. V lost 6 bases to trimming and J lost 4 bases, with 12 bases between them. Germline CDR1 and CDR2: MGHDK and SYGVNS. The CDR3 nucleotides are TGTGCCAGCAGCGACTTTTTAACCACTGAAGCTTTCTTT. Translated: CASSDFLTTEAFF.

This clonotype was recorded at least ten times. J is TRBJ2-7 and V is TRBV10-3, with 10 bases identical to TRBD2. The length of the CDR3 is 16 residues. V trimming: 5 bases; J trimming: 7 bases; junction bases outside the gene matches: 14. CDR1 and CDR2 from the germline V gene are ENHRY and SYGVKD. In DNA, the CDR3 is TGTGCCATCAGTCCCCTGAGGAGCGGGGGGGCGTCTGAGCAGTACTTC. Translated, it gives CAISPLRSGGASEQYF.

The rearrangement joins TRBV14 to TRBJ2-3; TRBD1 might be the D (6 bases). V lost 6 bases and J lost 0, with 10 bases in between. The germline V gene encodes CDR1 SGHDN and CDR2 FVKESK. The CDR3 extends over 14 amino acids. The CDR3: CASSWTASTDTQYF. In nucleotides, the CDR3 is TGTGCCAGCAGTTGGACAGCTAGCACAGATACGCAGTATTTT.

The chain is built from TRBV9 and TRBJ1-6, with D tentatively TRBD1 (6 bases). Trimming pared 4 bases from V and 14 bases from J, leaving 31 bases between. The CDR3 spans 18 residues. Germline CDR1 reads SGDLS; CDR2 reads YYNGEE. CDR3 sequence: CASSSLKTTRQVLQSLHF. The CDR3 region has the DNA TGTGCCAGCAGCTCCCTGAAGACCACTAGACAGGTTCTTCAATCCCTCCACTTT.

This clonotype has only a few counts. The chain couples TRBV7-9 to TRBJ1-2, with 11 positions matching TRBD1. V shed 6 bases, J shed 4 bases, and the junction held 4 bases outside the gene matches. Germline assignment: CDR1 SEHNR and CDR2 FQNEAQ (reference sequence). The CDR3 spans 14 residues. The CDR3 reads CASSLGQGAYGYTF. Here the CDR3 DNA reads TGTGCCAGCAGTCTCGGACAGGGGGCCTATGGCTACACCTTC.

The table lists this clonotype with many counts. The junction departs from germline at one end; a sequencing error may be responsible. The J gene is TRBJ2-7, the V gene TRBV12-3 or TRBV12-4, with TRBD1 matching 7 bases. The CDR3 totals 16 residues. CDR3 amino acids: CASSFMRGQRSYEQYF. Written as DNA, the CDR3 is TGTGCCAGCAGTTTTATGAGGGGGCAACGCTCCTACGAGCAGTATTTC.

V gene TRBV12-3 or TRBV12-4 combines with J gene TRBJ2-7, with D possibly matching TRBD2 (5 bases). Trimming pared 6 bases from V and 0 bases from J, leaving 9 bases between. This CDR3 spans 13 amino acids. This CDR3 reads CASSSEASYEQYF. The CDR3 DNA is TGTGCCAGCAGCTCGGAGGCCTCCTACGAGCAGTACTTC.

The chain recombines TRBV7-9 with TRBJ2-5; no clear D gene. The CDR3 runs 13 residues. Trimming took off 5 bases at V and 1 base at J, with 8 bases between the two ends. Germline loops: CDR1 SEHNR, CDR2 FQNEAQ (reference sequence). The CDR3 reads CASSPRSQETQYF. Written as DNA, the CDR3 is TGTGCCAGCAGCCCCAGGAGCCAAGAGACCCAGTACTTC. Supplemented by reference TRBV7-9 and TRBJ2-5, the full variable domain reads DTGVSQNPRHKITKRGQNVTFRCDPISEHNRLYWYRQTLGQGPEFLTYFQNEAQLEKSRLLSDRFSAERPKGSFSTLEIQRTEQGDSAMYLCASSPRSQETQYFGPGTRLLVL.

This clonotype was recorded at least ten times. V is TRBV6-6 and J is TRBJ2-7; 8 bases line up with TRBD1. Per the germline V gene, CDR1 is MNHNY and CDR2 is SVGAGI (reference sequence). After removal of 6 bases from V and 4 bases from J, the junction contained 8 bases not matched to a gene. The CDR3 has 14 amino acids. The CDR3 DNA reads TGTGCCAGCAGCGCGACAGGGGCTGAATACGAGCAGTACTTC. Translating it yields CASSATGAEYEQYF.

The rearrangement uses TRBV7-9 and TRBJ2-4; D is possibly TRBD1 or TRBD2 (5 bases each). This CDR3 is built from 17 residues. Trimming left V 2 bases short and J 5 bases short, with 19 bases between. Germline CDR1 and CDR2: SEHNR and FQNEAQ (reference sequence). The CDR3 sequence is CASSLSSALRDQNIQYF. The DNA for the CDR3 is TGTGCCAGCAGCTTATCCTCCGCCTTAAGGGACCAAAACATTCAGTACTTC.

This clonotype came up a few times. The V call is TRBV5-1, the J call TRBJ2-2; D is undetermined. Germline CDR1 SGHRS, CDR2 YFSETQ. This CDR3 has 15 amino acids. V was cut by 0 bases and J by 7 bases, with 13 bases left in between. The CDR3 DNA follows: TGCGCCAGCAGCTTGGTCGGAAACTTAGGCGGGGAGCTGTTTTTT. Protein: CASSLVGNLGGELFF.

This clonotype appeared a few times. This chain connects TRBV6-1 to TRBJ1-1, with a tentative D call TRBD1 (6 bases). The ends were cut back, 3 bases at V and 9 bases at J, with 11 bases in the middle. The CDR3 runs to 12 residues. The germline CDR1 and CDR2 sequences are MNHNS and SASEGT. The CDR3 DNA reads TGTGCCAGCAGTGATGTAGACAGGAAAGCTTTCTTT. Its protein is CASSDVDRKAFF.